A selection of T cell receptor beta chains follows, all from one sample in a study of T-cell reconstitution after alpha-beta-depleted transplantation in children. From the PCR reads, TCRdb called clonotypes with MiXCR, one entry per CDR3 protein. The profile covers about 230,000 distinct CDR3 sequences, with around 9.7% appearing a single time and around 5.1% taken by the ten largest. The sequencing used PBMCs from the stem cell graft donor, collected from the stem cell graft. These receptors originate from a human donor who donated a stem cell graft to a child with SCID. Each CDR3 is given with its conserved first and last residue. Fields, in order: CDR3 length, clone size, J gene, V gene, D gene, CDR3 DNA, CDR3 protein. The D gene is left open where the match is weak. Clone size is stated in some rows and not others, as once, few, many or a class when expanded.

>14|many|TRBJ2-1|TRBV6-1|.
TGTGCCAGCGGTGCAGGGGTCTTCTACAATGAGCAGTTCTTC
CASGAGVFYNEQFF
>19|many|TRBJ2-1|TRBV6-1|.
TGTGCCAGCAGTGAAGTCCACGGAGATTTCGGGCCCTCCTACAATGAGCAGTTCTTC
CASSEVHGDFGPSYNEQFF
>15|many|TRBJ2-7|TRBV12-3/TRBV12-4|TRBD1
TGTGCCAGCAGTCAACGGGGACAGGGCTCCTACGAGCAGTACTTC
CASSQRGQGSYEQYF
>16|many|TRBJ2-1|TRBV5-1|.
TGCGCCAGCAGCCCAAGGGCAGGTCCCCAATACAATGAGCAGTTCTTC
CASSPRAGPQYNEQFF
>14|many|TRBJ1-6|TRBV9|.
TGTGCCAGCAGCGTCGACAGAGGGTTTTCACCCCTCCACTTT
CASSVDRGFSPLHF
>14|many|TRBJ1-2|TRBV5-1|TRBD1
TGCGCCAGCAGCCCAACACGGACAGGGGCGTTCAGCACCTTC
CASSPTRTGAFSTF
>13|once|TRBJ1-1|TRBV20-1|.
TGCAGTGCTATACAGGACTCGGACACTGAAGCTTTCTTT
CSAIQDSDTEAFF
>13|many|TRBJ1-5|TRBV5-1|.
TGCGCCAGCAGCCCAATTGGGGATCAGCCCCAGCATTTT
CASSPIGDQPQHF
>14|many|TRBJ2-1|TRBV7-9|.
TGTGCCAGCAGCTTTACGACAGGTCACAATGAGCAGTTCTTC
CASSFTTGHNEQFF
>16|many|TRBJ2-2|TRBV5-4|.
TGTGCCAGCAGCTCCCCGGGCGGGGAAAGGACCGGGGAGCTGTTTTTT
CASSSPGGERTGELFF
>15|many|TRBJ1-1|TRBV5-1|.
TGCGCCAGCAGCTTGAACCCAGGAACGAACACTGAAGCTTTCTTT
CASSLNPGTNTEAFF
>17|many|TRBJ2-3|TRBV7-8|.
TGTGCCAGCAGCTTAGAAAATCGGGGGTCTAGCACAGATACGCAGTATTTT
CASSLENRGSSTDTQYF
>15|many|TRBJ2-3|TRBV15|.
TGTGCCACCAACCTTGGAGGGGGCCGCACAGATACGCAGTATTTT
CATNLGGGRTDTQYF
>12|.|TRBJ2-7|TRBV29-1|.
TGCAGCGTTGCGGGTTGGAACTACGAGCAGTACTTC
CSVAGWNYEQYF
>16|many|TRBJ1-1|TRBV7-9|.
TGTGCCAGCAGCCCTCCGGGACTTAGAGTTAATTTGAAAGCTTTCTTT
CASSPPGLRVNLKAFF
>14|many|TRBJ1-2|TRBV5-1|.
TGCGCCAGCAGCTTATCACAGTTCAACTATGGCTACACCTTC
CASSLSQFNYGYTF
>13|.|TRBJ2-5|TRBV5-6|.
TGTGCCAGCAGCTTGTACGGGGTTGAGACCCAGTACTTC
CASSLYGVETQYF
>14|.|TRBJ1-2|TRBV5-5|.
TGTGCCAGCAGCTTCAAAGCGGATTCCTATGGCTACACCTTC
CASSFKADSYGYTF
>13|.|TRBJ1-6|TRBV5-1|.
TGCGCCAGCAGCAGGAATAAGGATTCACCCCTCCACTTT
CASSRNKDSPLHF
>15|many|TRBJ1-1|TRBV5-1|.
TGCGCCAGCAGCTTGGCCGTGGGGGGGGTCAATGAAGCTTTCTTT
CASSLAVGGVNEAFF
>13|many|TRBJ1-1|TRBV5-1|.
TGCGCCAGCTACAGGGCCCTGGGGGCTGAAGCTTTCTTT
CASYRALGAEAFF
>14|many|TRBJ1-2|TRBV12-3/TRBV12-4|.
TGTGCCAGCAGTTTGGGGGACGGGGACTATGGCTACACCTTC
CASSLGDGDYGYTF
>18|.|TRBJ2-6|TRBV19|TRBD1
TGTGCCAGTACCGCCGGGACAGGATCTGACTCTGGGGCCAACGTCCTGACTTTC
CASTAGTGSDSGANVLTF
>15|many|TRBJ2-3|TRBV7-9|TRBD1
TGTGCCAGCAGCCGGGGTACAGGGGAGAGAGATACGCAGTATTTT
CASSRGTGERDTQYF
>14|many|TRBJ1-2|TRBV6-5|.
TGTGCCAGCAGTTACGCTGGAGTTAACTATGGCTACACCTTC
CASSYAGVNYGYTF
>17|many|TRBJ1-5|TRBV20-1|TRBD1
TGCAGCGTACTCGGGACAGACTACGTGTATAGCAATCAGCCCCAGCATTTT
CSVLGTDYVYSNQPQHF
>22|.|TRBJ2-2|TRBV4-2|TRBD2
TGTGCCAGCAGCCGACCCCTCGGCGGGGGGGCCCGGTTACCCTCCGGCACCGGGGAGCTGTTTTTT
CASSRPLGGGARLPSGTGELFF
>16|many|TRBJ1-6|TRBV6-5|TRBD1
TGTGCCAGCAGTTATTCACAGGGGCCCTATAATTCACCCCTCCACTTT
CASSYSQGPYNSPLHF
>14|many|TRBJ1-2|TRBV6-5|.
TGTGCCAGCAGTTACTCCAGGGGAATCTATGGCTACACCTTC
CASSYSRGIYGYTF
>15|many|TRBJ2-7|TRBV7-2|TRBD2
TGTGCCAGCAGCTTAGAAAGCGGGACCGGCTACGAGCAGTACTTC
CASSLESGTGYEQYF
>17|.|TRBJ2-7|TRBV7-2|TRBD1
TGTGCCAGCAGCCACTTATATTTAAGGGACAGTGCCTACGAGCAGTACTTC
CASSHLYLRDSAYEQYF
>15|many|TRBJ1-2|TRBV5-1|.
TGCGCCAGCAGCTTGGATCAGGGAAGGGACGATGGCTACACCTTC
CASSLDQGRDDGYTF
>18|many|TRBJ2-1|TRBV11-2|TRBD2
TGTGCCAGCAGCCTTGTAGCTAGCGGGGGCGATCCCTACAATGAGCAGTTCTTC
CASSLVASGGDPYNEQFF